The entry below describes one T cell receptor beta chain. What it binds is unknown. The CDR3 totals 14 residues. The V and J ends lost 5 bases and 4 bases, in that order; junction bases with no gene match: 8. CDR1 and CDR2 from the germline V gene are SGHRS and YFSETQ. TCRdb's copy holds only in-frame clones and misses some; the assay was immunoSEQ multiplex PCR. Of approximately 15,000 clones in the sample, approximately 70% were seen once. This record belongs to a study of T cell repertoires in ileal Crohn's disease. Study-wide background: Every patient was operated on for stricturing (about 60%) or penetrating (around 40%) complications. Postoperative therapy was given to about half: some eleven thiopurines, around 20 anti-TNF agents.

Study outcomes and limitations: Mucosal expansions were suggested to be mainly CD8 T cells.

Sample: ileal tissue. The clonotype was recovered from an adult with Crohn's disease. The V and J genes are TRBV5-1 and TRBJ1-2; 7 bases are a match to TRBD1. CDR3 sequence reads: CASSPGTAPYGYTF. CDR3 in DNA: TGCGCCAGCAGTCCCGGGACAGCCCCCTATGGCTACACCTTC.